This TCR beta chain was documented in a study of T cells in tumors after PD-1 blockade. Study information: Excluded were patients with checkpoint blockade, immunosuppressants, or radiotherapy or other anti-cancer therapy within 4 weeks. On average, peripheral blood gave around 110,000 TCR templates and over 30,000 unique clonotypes. Patients received pembrolizumab 200 mg every 3 weeks or cemiplimab 350 mg every 2 weeks. General observations from the study: Some novel exhausted tumor clones appeared in pre-treatment blood, suggesting peripheral recruitment.

Germline V gene sequence: CDR1 KGHSH, CDR2 LQKENI. Trimming took off 0 bases at V and 2 bases at J, with 29 bases between the two ends. This CDR3 has 21 amino acids. Some clones are missing from TCRdb's copy, which holds only in-frame ones; the method was immunoSEQ multiplex PCR. Among around 50,000 clones, 65% to 80% were seen once, and the ten largest hold roughly 9.4%. On this clone itself: The antigen is unknown.

This TCR was recovered from a human donor with advanced basal cell or squamous cell carcinoma (not recorded which). The chain is built from TRBV18 and TRBJ2-7; D tentatively fits TRBD1 or TRBD2 (5 bases each). The source was PBMCs, collected before anti-PD-1 therapy. CDR3 loop: CASSPPGVGKSSLTLAYEQYF. As DNA, the CDR3 is TGTGCCAGCTCACCACCGGGGGTGGGTAAATCCTCGCTTACACTAGCCTACGAGCAGTACTTC. Full variable domain (rest looked up from reference TRBV18 and TRBJ2-7): NAGVMQNPRHLVRRRGQEARLRCSPMKGHSHVYWYRQLPEEGLKFMVYLQKENIIDESGMPKERFSAEFPKEGPSILRIQQVVRGDSAAYFCASSPPGVGKSSLTLAYEQYFGPGTRLTVT.